These 11 T cell receptor beta chains share one sample of origin, sequenced in a study of cytomegalovirus exposure and HLA in healthy donors. 60 Vbeta and 13 Jbeta primers were used in PCR. Method: immunoSEQ multiplex PCR; TCRdb's copy keeps in-frame clones and lacks some. The sample includes about 150,000 clones. Sequencing was done on a sample of PBMCs. These receptor sequences come from a woman in her forties or fifties in good health and CMV-seronegative.

V gene TRBV11-2 combines with J gene TRBJ2-7; D unresolved. Germline loops: CDR1 SGHAT, CDR2 FQNNGV. Trimming removed 3 bases from V and 2 bases from J, with 8 bases in between. The CDR3 extends over 13 amino acids. The CDR3 coding sequence is TGTGCCAGCAGCTTGGGCCAGACCTACGAGCAGTACTTC. Translating it yields CASSLGQTYEQYF.

J is TRBJ2-6 and V is TRBV2, with no clear D. This CDR3 comprises 14 residues. Germline assignment: CDR1 SNHLY and CDR2 FYNNEI. Trimming left V 5 bases short and J 0 bases short, with 5 bases between. The CDR3, as DNA: TGTGCCAGCAGTCGTAACTCTGGGGCCAACGTCCTGACTTTC. Translation: CASSRNSGANVLTF.

The chain uses TRBV6-1 and TRBJ2-1; maybe TRBD1 (6 bases). The CDR3 runs to 15 residues. V was shortened by 4 bases and J by 2 bases, with 12 bases between the two germline ends. The V gene's germline CDR1 is MNHNS and CDR2 SASEGT. CDR3 in amino acids: CASSGRGGTYNEQFF. CDR3 nucleotides: TGTGCCAGCAGTGGTAGAGGGGGAACCTACAATGAGCAGTTCTTC.

The chain couples TRBV11-2 to TRBJ2-1, with 7 nucleotides matching TRBD2. This CDR3 comprises 13 residues. The junction had 10 bases not matched to a gene; V was cut back by 5 bases and J by 12 bases. Germline V lookup: CDR1 SGHAT, CDR2 FQNNGV. The CDR3 here is CASSPPWGGMQFF. Here the CDR3 DNA reads TGTGCCAGCAGCCCACCGTGGGGGGGAATGCAGTTCTTC.

This chain links TRBV19 with TRBJ2-4, with 7 bases fitting TRBD2. Trimming at V came to 1 base and at J to 6 bases, leaving 12 bases not matched to a gene. The germline gives CDR1 LNHDA, CDR2 SQIVND (reference sequence). There are 17 residues in the CDR3. CDR3 nucleotide sequence: TGTGCCAGTAGTATAGCTCCCCGTGGGGGGGGAACAAACATTCAGTACTTC. It codes for CASSIAPRGGGTNIQYF.

The V gene is TRBV30, the J gene TRBJ1-1; D uncertain. Germline assignment: CDR1 GTSNPN and CDR2 SVGIG (reference sequence). The CDR3 runs to 13 residues. The ends were cut back, 0 bases at V and 9 bases at J, with 14 bases in the middle. The chain's CDR3 is CAWSVGRREKAFF. The DNA for the CDR3 is TGTGCCTGGAGTGTAGGGCGGCGGGAAAAAGCTTTCTTT.

The chain carries TRBV7-2 and TRBJ2-3, with 9 bases identical to TRBD1. The germline CDR1 and CDR2 sequences are SGHTA and FQGNSA. The V and J ends lost 2 bases and 4 bases, in that order; junction bases with no gene match: 7. The CDR3 loop spans 16 amino acids. CDR3 amino acids: CASSLSGTGGADTQYF. For the CDR3, the DNA is TGTGCCAGCAGCTTATCTGGCACAGGGGGCGCAGATACGCAGTATTTT.

The V and J genes are TRBV19 and TRBJ2-3; 7 bases are a match to TRBD2. CDR3 size: 16 residues. The junction had 9 bases not matched to a gene; V was cut back by 3 bases and J by 3 bases. CDR1 and CDR2 from the germline V gene are LNHDA and SQIVND (reference sequence). The CDR3 bases are TGTGCCAGTAGTATTGGAAGGCTAGCGGTTACAGATACGCAGTATTTT. It yields the protein CASSIGRLAVTDTQYF.

The rearrangement uses TRBV7-2 and TRBJ2-5; 15 positions agree with TRBD2. This CDR3 region has 19 residues. Germline lookup yields CDR1 SGHTA and CDR2 FQGNSA. After removal of 5 bases from V and 5 bases from J, the junction contained 15 bases not matched to a gene. The CDR3 reads CASSPRGGTSGRSRETQYF. The CDR3, as DNA: TGTGCCAGCAGCCCTAGAGGGGGGACTAGCGGGAGGAGCCGGGAGACCCAGTACTTC.

The rearrangement links TRBV18 to TRBJ2-1; 7 positions match TRBD1. Germline V gene sequence: CDR1 KGHSH, CDR2 LQKENI. V gave up 7 bases and J gave up 5 bases; unmatched junction bases: 8. The CDR3 is made up of 14 amino acids. CDR3 loop: CASYKQGTDNEQFF. The DNA for the CDR3 is TGTGCCAGCTACAAACAGGGGACAGACAATGAGCAGTTCTTC.

The chain links TRBV5-1 to TRBJ2-1; no clear D. Germline CDR1 SGHRS, CDR2 YFSETQ. This CDR3 is 13 amino acids long. Trimming removed 4 bases at V and 8 bases at J, with 13 bases between. CDR3 nucleotides: TGCGCCAGCAGCCGATTGAGGAGCGATGAGCAGTTCTTC. This translates into CASSRLRSDEQFF.